This T cell receptor (beta chain) is from a study of T cells in Graves' hyperthyroidism and ophthalmopathy (dated by TCRdb to about 2019). Regarding the research as a whole: Peripheral blood was sampled at the time of initial diagnosis, prior to any treatment. To identify TCR V-J signatures that set the groups apart, the researchers used a discovery cohort of about a hundred patients, made up of 40 to 45 with Graves' ophthalmopathy and 57 with stable Graves' hyperthyroidism. Prospective prediction of ophthalmopathy was tested in an independent validation cohort consisting of roughly 20 hyperthyroidism patients and 17 patients who later progressed to ophthalmopathy. The roughly 100 discovery patients were randomly split 7:3 into training and test sets. The study also compared thyroid tissue and blood T-cell repertoires from five or six Graves' hyperthyroidism patients. Following sampling, methimazole starting at 30 mg daily was given to hyperthyroidism patients, and high-dose intravenous methylprednisolone was given to ophthalmopathy patients. TCR Vbeta CDR3 sequencing of 120 to 150 peripheral blood samples (approximately 44 ophthalmopathy, 75 hyperthyroidism and roughly 17 progressor patients) is reported in the paper. On the study overall, not on this receptor specifically: Blood samples also contained most of the expanded thyroid clonotypes (frequency above 0.001), which suggests that blood repertoires may reflect thyroid immune responses. A 13 V-J signature model separated ophthalmopathy from stable hyperthyroidism, with around 90% sensitivity and roughly 82% specificity in cross-validation and 80%/75% in testing. During validation, the model predicted progression to ophthalmopathy a median of roughly 7.1 months ahead of onset, with just under 71% sensitivity and almost 75% specificity. Sample size was not statistically predetermined, and investigators were not blinded to group allocation.

V drops 4 bases and J drops 7 bases, leaving 16 bases in between. In the germline V gene (reference sequence), CDR1 corresponds to LNHDA and CDR2 to SQIVND. The CDR3 spans 14 residues, from the cysteine through the phenylalanine. The kept DNA is CDR3 alone, 42 bases in frame from the first base. Stable Graves' hyperthyroidism was defined as the absence of progression to ophthalmopathy over 18 months of follow-up. Hyperthyroidism patients were newly diagnosed, with disease duration under 2 months, and aged 18 to 65 years. The study excluded patients with uncontrolled infections, other autoimmune diseases, pregnancy or lactation. Diagnoses were based on clinical symptoms, serum thyroxine and TRAb, thyroid ultrasound and orbital computed tomography. PBMCs were isolated from 10 ml of fresh peripheral blood by Ficoll-Paque density gradient centrifugation. Trizol reagent was used to extract total RNA, and RNA quality was then checked on an Agilent 2100 Bioanalyzer.

As regards this clonotype: Its antigen is still unknown. No base quality information exists; no much larger clone differs at one position.

Amplification of TCR beta CDR3 regions was carried out from RNA transcripts. The first round of RT-PCR for the TCR CDR3 was performed with the HTBI primer set and the Qiagen OneStep RT-PCR kit. A second multiplex PCR round built the libraries, followed by size selection and purification. Sequencing of the libraries was done on an Illumina HiSeq2000 using paired-end 100 bp reads. The original methods were these. SOAPnuke was used to process the raw data, throwing out any read that contained adapters or uncalled bases, had a mean Phred below 15, or lacked an exact constant-primer or identifier match. High-quality paired reads were merged using COPE v1.2.5, and each unique nucleotide sequence was defined as a clonotype. MiTCR v1.1 was used to align the clonotypes against IMGT TRBV, TRBD and TRBJ reference segments. Only V-J combinations with frequency above 0.0001, covering approximately 99% of repertoires, were analysed. The TCS score was defined as F50 (clonal expansion) divided by E x V (chaos), with BLOSUM62-based TCRdist calculated between CDR3 peptides within each V-J. Welch's t-statistics and random forest reduced approximately 520 V-J features to about 12, which were used in a naive Bayes classifier (R e1071). TCRdb took the public reads, trimmed them with fastp at Q25, ran MiXCR for clone calling and kept in-frame beta chains. Every CDR3 protein is listed once, alongside the most common genes and DNA of its rows. The V and J calls here are based on TCRdb, not the publication. Within this sample are some 180,000 distinct CDR3 sequences, with approximately 15% of them counted one time only. The ten biggest clones cover around 29% of the sample.

The chain links TRBV19 with TRBJ1-2; perhaps TRBD1 is the D gene, with 5 bases matching. The sequence was collected from a woman in her 50s with Graves' hyperthyroidism. The material sequenced was blood. CDR3 reads: CASSTTRDGSGYTF. The nucleotide sequence is given as TGTGCCAGTAGTACGACCCGGGACGGTAGTGGCTACACCTTC.